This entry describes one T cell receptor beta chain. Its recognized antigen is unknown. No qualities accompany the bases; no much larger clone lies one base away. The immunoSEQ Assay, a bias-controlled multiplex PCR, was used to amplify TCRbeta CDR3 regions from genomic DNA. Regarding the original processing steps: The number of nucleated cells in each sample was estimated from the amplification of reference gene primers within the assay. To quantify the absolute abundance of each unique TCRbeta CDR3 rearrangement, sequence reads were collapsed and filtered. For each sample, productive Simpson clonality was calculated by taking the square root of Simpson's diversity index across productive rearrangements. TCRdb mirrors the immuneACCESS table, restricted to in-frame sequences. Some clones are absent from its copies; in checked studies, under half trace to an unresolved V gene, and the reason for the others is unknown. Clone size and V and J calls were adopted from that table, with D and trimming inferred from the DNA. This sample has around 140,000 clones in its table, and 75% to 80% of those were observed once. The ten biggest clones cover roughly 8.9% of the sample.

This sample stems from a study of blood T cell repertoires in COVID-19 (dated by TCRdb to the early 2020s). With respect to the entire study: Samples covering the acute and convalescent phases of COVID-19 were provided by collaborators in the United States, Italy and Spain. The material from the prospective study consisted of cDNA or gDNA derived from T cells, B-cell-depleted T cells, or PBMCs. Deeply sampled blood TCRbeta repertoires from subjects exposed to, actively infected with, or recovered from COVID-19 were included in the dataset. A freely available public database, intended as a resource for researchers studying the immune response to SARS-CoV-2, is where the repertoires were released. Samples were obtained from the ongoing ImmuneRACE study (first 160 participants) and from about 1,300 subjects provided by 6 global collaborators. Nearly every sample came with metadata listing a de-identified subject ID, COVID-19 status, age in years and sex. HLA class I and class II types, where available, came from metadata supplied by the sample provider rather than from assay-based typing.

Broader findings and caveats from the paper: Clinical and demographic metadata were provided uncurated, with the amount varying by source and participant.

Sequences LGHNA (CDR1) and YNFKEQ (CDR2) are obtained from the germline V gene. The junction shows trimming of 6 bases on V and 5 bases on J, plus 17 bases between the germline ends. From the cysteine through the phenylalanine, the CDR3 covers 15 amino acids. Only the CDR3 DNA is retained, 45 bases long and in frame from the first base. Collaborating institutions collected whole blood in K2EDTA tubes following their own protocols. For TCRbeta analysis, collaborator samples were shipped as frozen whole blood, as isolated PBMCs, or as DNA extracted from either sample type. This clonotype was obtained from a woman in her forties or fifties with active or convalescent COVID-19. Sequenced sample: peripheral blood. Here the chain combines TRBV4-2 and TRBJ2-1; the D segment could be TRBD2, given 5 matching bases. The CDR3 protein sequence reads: CASSHSPGMDNEQFF. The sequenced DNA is TGTGCCAGCAGTCATTCCCCGGGGATGGACAATGAGCAGTTCTTC.